This entry describes one T cell receptor beta chain. As yet, its antigen is unknown. This record belongs to a study of long-term antiretroviral therapy in people with HIV. Study-wide results and caveats: Clones that expanded before ART (that is, prior to treatment) dominated the repertoire at all time points. Despite increasing after ART, diversity remained lower than that of transplant donor controls. Whereas controls had wider CDR3 length ranges, HIV repertoires had narrower ones.

With survey level as its setting, the immunoSEQ assay was v3.0. Sequenced by immunoSEQ multiplex PCR; TCRdb stores in-frame clones only, minus some. Altogether about 34,000 clones are present, around 94% being singletons, with the ten largest covering 3.5% to 4.5%. The CDR3 consists of 15 residues. Germline CDR1 reads SEHNR; CDR2 reads FQNEAQ (reference sequence). Germline trimming cut 5 bases from V and 7 bases from J; bases unmatched to any gene: 5. This clonotype originated in a woman in her 50s with HIV. This sequence joins TRBV7-9 and TRBJ1-4; 12 nucleotides line up with TRBD1. The material sequenced was unsorted PBMCs, taken around 5.5 years after starting antiretroviral therapy. As DNA, the CDR3 is TGTGCCAGCAGCCCTGGGACAGGGGGCGGTGAAAAACTGTTTTTT. It specifies CASSPGTGGGEKLFF.